One and the same sample provided the 10 T cell receptor beta chains below, sequenced in a study of naive and memory T cell subsets. Points from the study as a whole: Especially in CD8 cells, naive repertoires contained a few larger clonotypes, possibly CD45RA-re-expressing memory cells.

Their cognate antigens are unknown. Both TRBC1 and TRBC2 were covered by a beta constant-region primer of two equimolar oligonucleotides. Ligated cDNA was amplified by four rounds of PCR with nested alpha and beta constant-region primers and SP2. TCRdb re-called the UMI-ligation and nested PCR reads with MiXCR, one entry per CDR3 protein. The sample holds 150,000 or so distinct CDR3 sequences, approximately 22% seen once. The material sequenced was naive CD4+ T cells from blood. The origin of the receptors is a human donor in good health.

This clonotype appeared many times. The chain uses TRBV19 and TRBJ2-7; D is possibly TRBD1 or TRBD2 (5 bases each). CDR1 is LNHDA and CDR2 is SQIVND in the germline V gene (reference sequence). V lost 3 bases, J lost 3 bases, and 12 bases lay in between. CDR3 length: 14 residues. CDR3 in amino acids: CASSMLGPSYEQYF. The CDR3 nucleotides read TGTGCCAGTAGTATGTTGGGACCTAGCTACGAGCAGTACTTC.

In this sample, this clonotype turned up a few times. V gene TRBV11-2 combines with J gene TRBJ2-7, with 8 bases identical to TRBD1. The CDR3 has 15 amino acids. From germline, CDR1 is SGHAT and CDR2 FQNNGV. V shed 2 bases, J shed 3 bases, and the junction held 6 bases outside the gene matches. In nucleotides, the CDR3 is TGTGCCAGCAGCTTACTGGCACAGGGGGACTACGAGCAGTACTTC. Its protein product is CASSLLAQGDYEQYF.

The table lists this clonotype with a few counts. The chain recombines TRBV12-3 or TRBV12-4 with TRBJ2-7; TRBD2 agrees at 15 bases. Unmatched junction bases numbered 6, after V lost 7 bases and J lost 5 bases. CDR3 size: 15 residues. The CDR3 loop reads CASTQGLAGGNEQYF. Here the CDR3 DNA reads TGTGCCAGCACCCAGGGACTAGCGGGAGGAAACGAGCAGTACTTC.

This clonotype has ten or more counts. The chain couples TRBV7-2 to TRBJ2-3; 10 bases agree with TRBD2. This CDR3 has 17 residues. The ends lost 3 bases at V and 0 bases at J; junction bases unmatched: 6. Germline V lookup: CDR1 SGHTA, CDR2 FQGNSA. The CDR3 loop reads CASSFLLAGQSTDTQYF. The CDR3 DNA is TGTGCCAGCAGCTTTTTACTAGCGGGACAAAGCACAGATACGCAGTATTTT.

The V gene is TRBV2, the J gene TRBJ1-5, with D uncertain. V lost 0 bases and J 0 bases, leaving 9 bases between the germline ends. Germline CDR1 is SNHLY and CDR2 is FYNNEI. This CDR3 is built from 16 residues. The DNA for the CDR3 is TGTGCCAGCAGTGAAGCGCGTCTAATTAGCAATCAGCCCCAGCATTTT. It specifies CASSEARLISNQPQHF.

There are many counts of this clonotype. This chain links TRBV29-1 with TRBJ2-7; D gene ambiguous. The CDR3 is 12 residues long. V gave up 6 bases and J gave up 0 bases, with 9 bases separating them. Germline V gene data show CDR1 as SQVTM and CDR2 as ANQGSEA. CDR3: CSVLGLSYEQYF. Here the CDR3 DNA reads TGCAGCGTGCTGGGCCTCTCCTACGAGCAGTACTTC.

This clonotype appeared many times. The chain recombines TRBV18 with TRBJ2-2; D is undetermined. Per germline, CDR1 KGHSH and CDR2 LQKENI. V was clipped by 0 bases and J by 1 base, with 9 bases between them. This CDR3 has 16 residues. CDR3 region: CASSPPATGNTGELFF. CDR3 nucleotide sequence: TGTGCCAGCTCACCACCGGCGACGGGGAACACCGGGGAGCTGTTTTTT.

V gene TRBV12-3 or TRBV12-4 combines with J gene TRBJ2-7; TRBD1 might be the D (6 bases). Trimming removed 0 bases from V and 3 bases from J, with 9 bases in between. The CDR3 loop spans 14 amino acids. This chain's CDR3 is CASSLAGQNYEQYF. For the CDR3, the DNA is TGTGCCAGCAGTTTAGCTGGACAGAACTACGAGCAGTACTTC.

The chain uses TRBV11-2 and TRBJ2-2; 9 nucleotides match TRBD2. The CDR3 is made up of 16 amino acids. The V gene's germline CDR1 is SGHAT and CDR2 FQNNGV. V lost 1 base to trimming and J lost 4 bases; unmatched junction nucleotides: 4. CDR3 sequence reads: CASSLVGTSPTGELFF. The CDR3 coding sequence is TGTGCCAGCAGCTTAGTAGGGACTAGCCCCACCGGGGAGCTGTTTTTT. The variable domain in full, with the rest retrieved from reference TRBV11-2 and TRBJ2-2, is EAGVAQSPRYKIIEKRQSVAFWCNPISGHATLYWYQQILGQGPKLLIQFQNNGVVDDSQLPKDRFSAERLKGVDSTLKIQPAKLEDSAVYLCASSLVGTSPTGELFFGEGSRLTVL.

In its sample, this clonotype was seen a few times. The chain carries TRBV28 and TRBJ2-7; unclear D gene. Germline-derived CDR1 and CDR2 are MDHEN and SYDVKM. V was shortened by 6 bases and J by 4 bases, with 4 bases between the two germline ends. The CDR3 runs to 10 residues. The CDR3 loop reads CASSKYEQYF. CDR3 bases: TGTGCCAGCAGCAAATACGAGCAGTACTTC. Drawing the rest from reference TRBV28 and TRBJ2-7, the complete variable domain is DVKVTQSSRYLVKRTGEKVFLECVQDMDHENMFWYRQDPGLGLRLIYFSYDVKMKEKGDIPEGYSVSREKKERFSLILESASTNQTSMYLCASSKYEQYFGPGTRLTVT.